The 9 T cell receptor beta chains presented below share a single source sample, sequenced in a study of cytomegalovirus exposure and HLA in healthy donors. Researchers ran the PCR with 60 Vbeta and 13 Jbeta primers. Libraries were prepared by immunoSEQ multiplex PCR; TCRdb keeps only in-frame clonotypes and omits some of them. Among 130,000 or so clones listed, around 80% were seen once. Source material: PBMCs. These receptors all come from a man aged 25 to 40 in good health and CMV-seronegative.

The V gene is TRBV6-1, the J gene TRBJ2-2; D perhaps matches TRBD1 (6 bases). This CDR3 is 17 amino acids long. Per the germline V gene, CDR1 is MNHNS and CDR2 is SASEGT. V lost 4 bases and J lost 6, with 21 bases in between. CDR3 nucleotide sequence: TGTGCCAGCAGTGGGACAGAGGGAAACCGAAGCGCCGGGGAGCTGTTTTTT. Translating it yields CASSGTEGNRSAGELFF.

The J gene is TRBJ2-2, the V gene TRBV7-9; possible D gene TRBD2, 7 bases. The germline V gene encodes CDR1 SEHNR and CDR2 FQNEAQ (reference sequence). Trimming took off 4 bases at V and 0 bases at J, with 18 bases between the two ends. This CDR3 comprises 18 residues. CDR3: CASSSPGGRTTNTGELFF. The CDR3 DNA reads TGTGCCAGCAGCTCCCCGGGGGGCCGGACAACGAACACCGGGGAGCTGTTTTTT.

V and J are TRBV30 and TRBJ2-7; 8 positions agree with TRBD2. Germline assignment: CDR1 GTSNPN and CDR2 SVGIG (reference sequence). The J segment lost 4 bases and the V segment lost 0 bases, leaving 8 bases of the junction unmatched. This CDR3 has 15 residues. The CDR3 sequence: CAWSVRGGGLYEQYF. As DNA, the CDR3 is TGTGCCTGGAGTGTACGGGGGGGAGGGCTGTACGAGCAGTACTTC.

V gene TRBV27 combines with J gene TRBJ1-5, with a possible D match to TRBD1 (5 bases). Between the trimmed V and J ends, which lost 4 bases and 4 bases, there was a span of 14 bases. The CDR3 sequence is 15 residues long. Germline assignment: CDR1 MNHEY and CDR2 SMNVEV (reference sequence). The CDR3 DNA reads TGTGCCAGCAGTTACACAGGTCTGGGGAATCAGCCCCAGCATTTT. This encodes CASSYTGLGNQPQHF.

The CDR3 DNA reads as TGTGCCAGCAGTTTACCGACATTTAGCAATCAGCCCCAGCATTTT. It yields the protein CASSLPTFSNQPQHF. The chain couples TRBV28 to TRBJ1-5; no firm D call. The germline V and J ends were trimmed by 2 bases and 0 bases, with 8 bases remaining between them. The germline gives CDR1 MDHEN, CDR2 SYDVKM. The CDR3 runs to 15 residues.

The V and J genes are TRBV10-3 and TRBJ2-5; possibly TRBD1 for D (7 bases). The V end was cut by 3 bases, the J end by 4 bases, with 12 bases between. This CDR3 is 14 amino acids long. CDR1 ENHRY and CDR2 SYGVKD come from the germline V gene. CDR3 bases: TGTGCCATCAGTGAAAGGCAGGGGGGAGAGACCCAGTACTTC. Encoded protein: CAISERQGGETQYF.

The chain combines TRBV5-1 with TRBJ2-7; a weak D match, TRBD1 (5 bases). V was cut by 3 bases and J by 10 bases, with 14 bases left in between. Germline V gene lookup returns CDR1 SGHRS and CDR2 YFSETQ. The CDR3 loop spans 12 amino acids. CDR3 region: CASSSDTFEQYF. The CDR3 region has the DNA TGCGCCAGCAGCTCGGACACGTTCGAACAGTACTTC.

The chain joins TRBV7-2 to TRBJ1-2, with a tentative D call TRBD1 (5 bases). V lost 5 bases and J lost 4, with 17 bases in between. This CDR3 is built from 15 residues. Germline V gene lookup returns CDR1 SGHTA and CDR2 FQGNSA. The CDR3 nucleotides are TGTGCCAGCAGCGATCGACCAGGGTACGGCTATGGCTACACCTTC. This gives the protein CASSDRPGYGYGYTF.

This clone was counted a single time. V gene TRBV7-2 combines with J gene TRBJ1-1; TRBD1 matches 9 bases. With V trimmed by 3 bases and J by 0 bases, 5 bases remained unmatched. The CDR3 has 16 amino acids. The V gene's germline CDR1 is SGHTA and CDR2 FQGNSA. CDR3 loop: CASSFGTGLLNTEAFF. The CDR3 DNA follows: TGTGCCAGCAGCTTTGGGACAGGGTTATTGAACACTGAAGCTTTCTTT.